These T cell receptor beta chains were read from a single sample in a study of graft-versus-host responses after intestinal transplantation. These TCRs' antigens remain unknown. Produced via immunoSEQ multiplex PCR; TCRdb's table is partial and in-frame only. The sample shows roughly 89,000 clones, more than 85% of them seen only once. The source was unstimulated CD4+ T cells sorted from spleen or lymph node cells, collected before intestinal transplant. The origin of the receptors is a human donor who received an intestinal transplant. CDR3s include the opening cysteine and the closing phenylalanine or tryptophan. D genes are given only for firm matches. Some rows have no size entry. The others give once, few or many, or a class for an expanded clone.

j_call,clone_size,d_call,cdr3_length,v_call,cdr3_nt,cdr3_aa
TRBJ1-2,NA,TRBD1,12,TRBV29-1,TGCAGCGCATGGACAGGGGACTATGGCTACACCTTC,CSAWTGDYGYTF
TRBJ1-6,once,NA,18,TRBV5-4,TGTGCCAGCAGCTTGGTTCTAACAGGGCCCGGGGGGAATTCACCCCTCCACTTT,CASSLVLTGPGGNSPLHF
TRBJ2-5,NA,NA,14,TRBV15,TGTGCCACCAGCAGAGCCGGCGGACAGGAGACCCAGTACTTC,CATSRAGGQETQYF
TRBJ2-7,NA,TRBD2,13,TRBV2,TGTGCCAGCAGTGAAGGCACTAGCGTAGAGCAGTACTTC,CASSEGTSVEQYF
TRBJ1-5,NA,TRBD1,19,TRBV18,TGTGCCAGCTCACCGACGACAGGGCTCACTTTCTATAGCAATCAGCCCCAGCATTTT,CASSPTTGLTFYSNQPQHF
TRBJ1-3,once,TRBD1,15,TRBV4-2,TGTGCCAGCAGCGGGCGCGAGGGACAGGGAGACACCATATATTTT,CASSGREGQGDTIYF
TRBJ1-2,once,TRBD1,12,TRBV5-4,TGTGCCAGCAGTCCAGGGGGTTATGGCTACACCTTC,CASSPGGYGYTF
TRBJ2-7,NA,TRBD1,15,TRBV19,TGTGCCAGTAGACAAACCGGACAGGGGAGGTACGAGCAGTACTTC,CASRQTGQGRYEQYF
TRBJ2-7,NA,NA,10,TRBV6-1,TGTGCCACAGGCCAAGTTGAGCAGTACTTC,CATGQVEQYF
TRBJ2-3,NA,TRBD2,18,TRBV11-2,TGTGCCAGCAGCTATCGGGGTGGACTAGCGGGAAGTCGAGATACGCAGTATTTT,CASSYRGGLAGSRDTQYF
TRBJ1-3,NA,TRBD1,17,TRBV2,TGTGCCAGCAGCGTGAGGAGGGGGCAGAACTCTGGAAACACCATATATTTT,CASSVRRGQNSGNTIYF
TRBJ1-2,NA,NA,13,TRBV5-1,TGCGCCAGCAGCTTGTCAGTCTTCTATGGCTACACCTTC,CASSLSVFYGYTF
TRBJ2-7,NA,TRBD1,15,TRBV30,TGTGCCTGGAGTGCGCCGGGACAGAGCTCCTACGAGCAGTACTTC,CAWSAPGQSSYEQYF
TRBJ2-7,NA,NA,13,TRBV6-1,TGTGCCAGCAGTGAAACAGGAAACTACGAGCAGTACTTC,CASSETGNYEQYF
TRBJ1-2,NA,TRBD1,14,TRBV10-1,TGCGCCAGCAGTCGACAGGGATGTAACTATGGCTACACCTTC,CASSRQGCNYGYTF
TRBJ1-2,NA,NA,16,TRBV7-9,TGTGCCAGCAGCTTAGCAGTGACACAGGGCGGCTATGGCTACACCTTC,CASSLAVTQGGYGYTF
TRBJ2-2,NA,NA,14,TRBV9,TGTGCCAGCAGCGTAGCGGCGACAGACGGGGAGCTGTTTTTT,CASSVAATDGELFF
TRBJ2-7,NA,NA,13,TRBV5-1,TGCGCCAGCAGCTTGGTCAGGTCCTACGAGCAGTACTTC,CASSLVRSYEQYF
TRBJ1-1,NA,TRBD1,13,TRBV30,TGTGCCTGGACCTTCGACAGGGGCCTTGAAGCTTTCTTT,CAWTFDRGLEAFF
TRBJ2-2,NA,TRBD2,19,TRBV10-3,TGTGCCATCAGTGAGCTGTCAGGACCTTGGGGAGGGGACACCGGGGAGCTGTTTTTT,CAISELSGPWGGDTGELFF
TRBJ2-1,once,NA,12,TRBV6-5,TGTGCCAGCAGGGGTAGCTTGAATGAGCAGTTCTTC,CASRGSLNEQFF
TRBJ2-1,NA,TRBD2,15,TRBV29-1,TGCAGCGTGGGGGAAAAGCGGGGGAGCTACAATGAGCAGTTCTTC,CSVGEKRGSYNEQFF
TRBJ2-7,NA,TRBD2,15,TRBV6-5,TGTGCCAGCAGTTGGGGGGTCGGGGGGGCCTACGAGCAGTACTTC,CASSWGVGGAYEQYF
TRBJ1-5,NA,NA,15,TRBV19,TGTGCCAGTAACGGACAGCAAACGAGCAATCAGCCCCAGCATTTT,CASNGQQTSNQPQHF
TRBJ1-2,NA,NA,14,TRBV15,TGTGCCACCAGCAGCCGGCGGGACCACTATGGCTACACCTTC,CATSSRRDHYGYTF
TRBJ1-6,NA,NA,18,TRBV19,TGTGCCAGTAGTATTAAAAGGTTGGGCGACAGCTTGAATTCACCCCTCCACTTT,CASSIKRLGDSLNSPLHF
TRBJ2-7,NA,NA,15,TRBV5-1,TGCGCCAGCAGCTCCCTGACAGGTACACCCTACGAGCAGTACTTC,CASSSLTGTPYEQYF
TRBJ1-2,NA,TRBD1,14,TRBV11-3,TGTGCCAGCAGCCCGGACAGGCCTGGCTATGGCTACACCTTC,CASSPDRPGYGYTF
TRBJ1-3,NA,TRBD1,14,TRBV28,TGTGCCAGCAGTATAGGAGGGGGCGTTTACACCATATATTTT,CASSIGGGVYTIYF
TRBJ2-7,NA,TRBD1,15,TRBV6-1,TGTGCCAGCAGTGTAACCGGGACAGGGTACTACGAGCAGTACTTC,CASSVTGTGYYEQYF
TRBJ1-4,few,NA,18,TRBV5-5,TGTGCCAGCAGCTTGGCCGCCGTCAGGGGCCTCACTAATGAAAAACTGTTTTTT,CASSLAAVRGLTNEKLFF
TRBJ1-2,few,NA,14,TRBV4-3,TGCGCCAGCAGCCCGGGTGACAGGTTCCATGGCTACACCTTC,CASSPGDRFHGYTF
TRBJ2-7,NA,NA,15,TRBV5-1,TGCGCCAGCAGCTGGACGCCTAACAGGAGCGACGAGCAGTACTTC,CASSWTPNRSDEQYF
TRBJ2-1,few,TRBD2,16,TRBV6-1,TGTGCCAGCAGTGAGTTACTAGCGGGGCCCCGCAATGAGCAGTTCTTC,CASSELLAGPRNEQFF
TRBJ2-7,NA,TRBD1,15,TRBV7-2,TGTGCCAGCAGCTCGACGGGACAGCGAAGCTACGAGCAGTACTTC,CASSSTGQRSYEQYF
TRBJ2-7,NA,TRBD2,16,TRBV5-1,TGCGCCAGCAGCTCCCTAGCGGGAGGGGCTGCCTACGAGCAGTACTTC,CASSSLAGGAAYEQYF
TRBJ1-5,NA,TRBD1,15,TRBV19,TGTGCCAGTAGTGGGGACAGGGGAATAAATCAGCCCCAGCATTTT,CASSGDRGINQPQHF
TRBJ2-7,NA,NA,16,TRBV4-2,TGTGCCAGCAGCCAAGGAAGGGGCACAAGCTCCTACGAGCAGTACTTC,CASSQGRGTSSYEQYF
TRBJ2-1,NA,NA,13,TRBV27,TGTGCCAGCAGTTCACGGGAGAGTAATGAGCAGTTCTTC,CASSSRESNEQFF
TRBJ2-7,NA,TRBD1,17,TRBV15,TGTGCCACCAGCAGAGATCGGTTCCCGGGACAGGGGTACGAGCAGTACTTC,CATSRDRFPGQGYEQYF
TRBJ2-1,NA,TRBD1,16,TRBV19,TGTGCCAGTAGTAAAGATAGGGACAGGGAATACAATGAGCAGTTCTTC,CASSKDRDREYNEQFF
TRBJ1-6,NA,TRBD1,16,TRBV4-1,TGCGCCAGCAGCCAAGATGGGACAGTCGGGGATTCACCCCTCCACTTT,CASSQDGTVGDSPLHF
TRBJ1-2,NA,TRBD1,14,TRBV7-6,TGTGCCAGCAGCTTAGGGGGACAGGGAGATGGCTACACCTTC,CASSLGGQGDGYTF
TRBJ2-3,NA,NA,16,TRBV6-1,TGTGCCAGCAGTGAAGGACCGACTAGACCCACAGATACGCAGTATTTT,CASSEGPTRPTDTQYF
TRBJ2-1,NA,TRBD1,16,TRBV7-3,TGTGCCAGCAGCTTAAGGGGGGACAGGAGAGGAGGGGAGCAGTTCTTC,CASSLRGDRRGGEQFF
TRBJ1-1,NA,NA,12,TRBV30,TGTGCCTGGAGCTCAGAGCGCACTGAAGCTTTCTTT,CAWSSERTEAFF
TRBJ2-5,once,TRBD1,16,TRBV10-1,TGCGCCAGCAGTGAGACGGCAGGGGGACAACAAGAGACCCAGTACTTC,CASSETAGGQQETQYF
TRBJ2-7,NA,NA,12,TRBV27,TGTGCCAGCAGTTTAACAGGTTACGAGCAGTACTTC,CASSLTGYEQYF
TRBJ1-1,NA,TRBD1,13,TRBV18,TGTGCCAGCTCCCAGGGACAGTCGACTGAAGCTTTCTTT,CASSQGQSTEAFF
TRBJ2-7,NA,TRBD1,13,TRBV11-3,TGTGCCAGCAGTCCAGGGGGTACCTACGAGCAGTACTTC,CASSPGGTYEQYF
TRBJ1-3,few,NA,12,TRBV6-1,TGTGCCAGCAGAGCATCTGGAAACACCATATATTTT,CASRASGNTIYF
TRBJ2-2,NA,NA,15,TRBV4-2,TGTGCCAGCAGCTTTGAGACTAGTTCCACCGGGGAGCTGTTTTTT,CASSFETSSTGELFF
TRBJ1-1,NA,NA,13,TRBV7-9,TGTGCCAGCAGCCTTTGGGCGAACACTGAAGCTTTCTTT,CASSLWANTEAFF
TRBJ2-5,NA,TRBD2,16,TRBV9,TGTGCCAGCAGCGTAGATGGCGGGGGAGCTCAAGAGACCCAGTACTTC,CASSVDGGGAQETQYF
TRBJ2-7,NA,NA,13,TRBV5-6,TGTGCCAGCAGCTTGTTTGGGGGGTTTGAGCAGTACTTC,CASSLFGGFEQYF
TRBJ1-2,NA,NA,15,TRBV6-4,TGTGCCAGCAGTGAACTGACAGGTGGGAGGGATGGCTACACCTTC,CASSELTGGRDGYTF
TRBJ1-2,NA,NA,14,TRBV5-6,TGTGCCAGCAGCTACCCCAGGGCAAACCATGGCTACACCTTC,CASSYPRANHGYTF
TRBJ2-3,NA,TRBD1,16,TRBV5-1,TGCGCCAGCAGCCCTTCGACAGGGGCCATCACAGATACGCAGTATTTT,CASSPSTGAITDTQYF